This TCR beta chain comes out of a study of neurological immune-mediated disorders. Whole-study context: The approximately 34 multiple sclerosis patients comprised about 31 that were relapsing-remitting and 3 that were secondary progressive. Whole-study findings and limits: Expansion of TCR clones was greatest in HTLV-1-associated myelopathy and smallest in multiple sclerosis, where it fell below that of healthy controls.

Unsorted libraries were derived from 2 million PBMCs stored at -80 C. The sample holds many counts of this clonotype. Its antigen is currently unknown. The authors made cDNA by 5'RACE with 10-nucleotide random UMIs. TCRdb ran MiXCR on the 5' RACE reads and lists one entry per CDR3 protein. The sample includes almost 85,000 distinct CDR3 sequences, 2.5% to 3% seen only once; the top ten take 1.1%. This clonotype was obtained from a woman under 40 with multiple sclerosis. Sequenced material: PBMCs.

Here the CDR3 reads CASSLHRNEKLFF. The CDR3 DNA reads as TGTGCCAGCAGCCTACATCGAAATGAAAAACTGTTTTTT. The chain links TRBV7-6 to TRBJ1-4, with D uncertain. The CDR3 sequence is 13 residues long. CDR1 and CDR2 (germline): SGHVS, FNYEAQ. The V end was cut by 5 bases, the J end by 5 bases, with 9 bases between.